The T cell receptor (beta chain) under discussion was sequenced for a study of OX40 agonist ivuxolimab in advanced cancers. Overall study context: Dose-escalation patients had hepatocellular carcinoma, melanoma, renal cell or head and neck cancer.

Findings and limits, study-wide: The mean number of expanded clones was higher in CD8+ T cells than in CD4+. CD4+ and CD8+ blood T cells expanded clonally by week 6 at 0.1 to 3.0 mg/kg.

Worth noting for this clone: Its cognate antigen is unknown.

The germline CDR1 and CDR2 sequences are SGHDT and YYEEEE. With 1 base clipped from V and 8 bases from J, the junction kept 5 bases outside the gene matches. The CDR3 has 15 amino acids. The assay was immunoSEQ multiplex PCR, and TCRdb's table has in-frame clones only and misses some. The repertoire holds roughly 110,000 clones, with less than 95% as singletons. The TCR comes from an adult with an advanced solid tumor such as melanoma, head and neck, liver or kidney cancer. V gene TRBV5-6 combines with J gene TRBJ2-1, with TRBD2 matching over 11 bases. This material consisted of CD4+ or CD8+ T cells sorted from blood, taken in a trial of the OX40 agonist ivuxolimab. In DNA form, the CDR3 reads TGTGCCAGCAGCTTGCTTAGCGGGAGGGTCGATGAGCAGTTCTTC. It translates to CASSLLSGRVDEQFF.